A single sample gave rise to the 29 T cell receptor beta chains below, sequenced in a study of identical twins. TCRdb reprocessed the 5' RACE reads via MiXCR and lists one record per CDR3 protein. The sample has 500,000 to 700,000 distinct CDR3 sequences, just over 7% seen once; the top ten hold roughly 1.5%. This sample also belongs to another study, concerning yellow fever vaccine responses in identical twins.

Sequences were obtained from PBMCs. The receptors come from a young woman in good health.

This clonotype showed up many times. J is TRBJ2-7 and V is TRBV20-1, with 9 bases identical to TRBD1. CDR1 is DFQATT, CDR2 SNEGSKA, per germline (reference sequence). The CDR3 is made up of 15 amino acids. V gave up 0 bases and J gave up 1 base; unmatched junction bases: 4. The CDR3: CSARDPGQGSYEQYF. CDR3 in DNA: TGCAGTGCTAGAGATCCGGGACAGGGTTCCTACGAGCAGTACTTC.

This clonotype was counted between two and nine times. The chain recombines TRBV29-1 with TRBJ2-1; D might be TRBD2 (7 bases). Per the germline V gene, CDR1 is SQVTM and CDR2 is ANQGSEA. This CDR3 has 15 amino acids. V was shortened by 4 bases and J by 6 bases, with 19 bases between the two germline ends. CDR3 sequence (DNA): TGCAGCGTTGGCCCCTTGGGGCGGGGGCTCAATGAGCAGTTCTTC. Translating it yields CSVGPLGRGLNEQFF.

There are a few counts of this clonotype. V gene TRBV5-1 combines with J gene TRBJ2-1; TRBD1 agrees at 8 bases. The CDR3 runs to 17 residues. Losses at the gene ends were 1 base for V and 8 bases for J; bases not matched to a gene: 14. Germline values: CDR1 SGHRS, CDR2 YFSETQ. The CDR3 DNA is TGCGCCAGCAGCTTGATGGCGACGGGACAGGTTAATCATGAGCAGTTCTTC. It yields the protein CASSLMATGQVNHEQFF. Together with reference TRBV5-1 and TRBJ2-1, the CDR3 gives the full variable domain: KAGVTQTPRYLIKTRGQQVTLSCSPISGHRSVSWYQQTPGQGLQFLFEYFSETQRNKGNFPGRFSGRQFSNSRSEMNVSTLELGDSALYLCASSLMATGQVNHEQFFGPGTRLTVL.

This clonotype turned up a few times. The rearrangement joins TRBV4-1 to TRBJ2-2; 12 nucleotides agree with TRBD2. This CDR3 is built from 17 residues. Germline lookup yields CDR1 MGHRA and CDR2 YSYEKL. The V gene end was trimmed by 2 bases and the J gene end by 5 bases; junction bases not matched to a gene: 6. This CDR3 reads CASSQQLAGGGTGELFF. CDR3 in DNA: TGCGCCAGCAGCCAACAACTAGCGGGGGGTGGAACCGGGGAGCTGTTTTTT.

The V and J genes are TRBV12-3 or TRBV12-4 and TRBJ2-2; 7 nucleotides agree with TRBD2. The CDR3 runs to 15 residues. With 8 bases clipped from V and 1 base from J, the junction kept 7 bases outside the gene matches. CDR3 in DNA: TGTGCCAGCCGGAAAGCGGGGATGAACACCGGGGAGCTGTTTTTT. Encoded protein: CASRKAGMNTGELFF.

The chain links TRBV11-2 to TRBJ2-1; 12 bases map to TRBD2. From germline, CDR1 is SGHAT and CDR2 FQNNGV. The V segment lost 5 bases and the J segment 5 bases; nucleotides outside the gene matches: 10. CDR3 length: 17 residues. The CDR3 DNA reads TGTGCCAGCAGCACCAGCACTAGCGGGGGGTTCAACAATGAGCAGTTCTTC. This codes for CASSTSTSGGFNNEQFF.

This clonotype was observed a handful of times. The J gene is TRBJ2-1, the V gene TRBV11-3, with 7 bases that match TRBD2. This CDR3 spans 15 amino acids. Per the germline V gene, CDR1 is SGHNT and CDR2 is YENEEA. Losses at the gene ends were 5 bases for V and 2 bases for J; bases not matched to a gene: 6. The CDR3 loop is CASSRGTKTYNEQFF. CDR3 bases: TGTGCCAGCAGCCGGGGGACTAAAACCTACAATGAGCAGTTCTTC.

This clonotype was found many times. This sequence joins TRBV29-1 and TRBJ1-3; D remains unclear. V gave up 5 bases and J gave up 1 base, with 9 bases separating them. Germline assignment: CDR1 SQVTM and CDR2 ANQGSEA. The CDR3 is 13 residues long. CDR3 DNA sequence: TGCAGCGTTCAACCTCAGTCTGGAAACACCATATATTTT. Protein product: CSVQPQSGNTIYF. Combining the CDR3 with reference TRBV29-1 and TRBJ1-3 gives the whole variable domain SAVISQKPSRDICQRGTSLTIQCQVDSQVTMMFWYRQQPGQSLTLIATANQGSEATYESGFVIDKFPISRPNLTFSTLTVSNMSPEDSSIYLCSVQPQSGNTIYFGEGSWLTVV.

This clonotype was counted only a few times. The CDR3 DNA reads as TGTGCCAGTCAACCGAGCGGGAGGGCTACAAATGAGCAGTTCTTC. Encoded protein: CASQPSGRATNEQFF. V gene TRBV19 combines with J gene TRBJ2-1, with 10 bases matching TRBD2. Germline trimming cut 8 bases from V and 7 bases from J; bases unmatched to any gene: 11. The CDR3 is 15 residues long. The V gene's germline CDR1 is LNHDA and CDR2 SQIVND (reference sequence).

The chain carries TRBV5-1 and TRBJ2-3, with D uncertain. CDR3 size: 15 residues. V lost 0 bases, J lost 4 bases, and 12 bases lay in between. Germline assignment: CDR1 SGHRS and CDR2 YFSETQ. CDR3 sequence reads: CASSLEGSPSDTQYF. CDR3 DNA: TGCGCCAGCAGCTTGGAGGGCTCCCCCTCAGATACGCAGTATTTT.

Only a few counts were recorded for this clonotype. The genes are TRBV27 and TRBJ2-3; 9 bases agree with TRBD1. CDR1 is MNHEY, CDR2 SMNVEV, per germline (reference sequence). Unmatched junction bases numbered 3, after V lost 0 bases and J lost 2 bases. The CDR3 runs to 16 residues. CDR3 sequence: CASSLSWTGDTDTQYF. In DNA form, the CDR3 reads TGTGCCAGCAGTTTATCATGGACAGGGGACACAGATACGCAGTATTTT.

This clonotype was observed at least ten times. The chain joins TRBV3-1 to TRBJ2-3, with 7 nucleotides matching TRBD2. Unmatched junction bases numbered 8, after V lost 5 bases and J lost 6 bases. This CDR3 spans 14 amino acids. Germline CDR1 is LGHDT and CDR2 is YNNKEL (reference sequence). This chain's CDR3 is CASSETGAGDTQYF. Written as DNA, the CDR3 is TGTGCCAGCAGCGAAACGGGAGCGGGGGATACGCAGTATTTT.

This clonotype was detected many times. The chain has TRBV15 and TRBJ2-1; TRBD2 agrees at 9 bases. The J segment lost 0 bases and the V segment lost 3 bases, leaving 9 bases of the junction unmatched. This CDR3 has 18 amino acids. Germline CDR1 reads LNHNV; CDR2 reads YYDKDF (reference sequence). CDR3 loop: CATSSTSLAGSSYNEQFF. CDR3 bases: TGTGCCACCAGCAGTACTTCTCTAGCGGGGAGCTCCTACAATGAGCAGTTCTTC.

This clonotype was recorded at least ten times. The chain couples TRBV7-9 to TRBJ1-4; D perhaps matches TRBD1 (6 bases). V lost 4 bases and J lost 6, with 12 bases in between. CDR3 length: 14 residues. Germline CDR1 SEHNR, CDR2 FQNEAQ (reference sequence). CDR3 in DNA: TGTGCCAGCAGCTCCAGGGGTCAGGATGAAAAACTGTTTTTT. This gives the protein CASSSRGQDEKLFF.

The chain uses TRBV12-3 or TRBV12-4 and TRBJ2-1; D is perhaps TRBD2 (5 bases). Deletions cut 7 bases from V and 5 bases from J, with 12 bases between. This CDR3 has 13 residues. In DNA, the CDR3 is TGTGCCAGCAAGGACTTTGGAGACAATGAGCAGTTCTTC. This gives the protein CASKDFGDNEQFF.

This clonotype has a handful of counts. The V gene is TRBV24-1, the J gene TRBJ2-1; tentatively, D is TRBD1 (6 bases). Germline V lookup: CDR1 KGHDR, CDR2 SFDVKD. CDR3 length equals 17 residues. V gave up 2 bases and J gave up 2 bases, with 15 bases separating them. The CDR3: CATSDSPGTPTYNEQFF. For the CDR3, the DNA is TGTGCCACCAGTGATTCCCCCGGGACACCTACCTACAATGAGCAGTTCTTC.

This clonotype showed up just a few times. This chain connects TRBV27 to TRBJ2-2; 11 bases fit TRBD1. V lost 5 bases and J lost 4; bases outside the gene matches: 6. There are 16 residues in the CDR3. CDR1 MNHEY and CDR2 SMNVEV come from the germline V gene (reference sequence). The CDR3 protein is CASSQDRGRGTGELFF. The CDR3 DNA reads TGTGCCAGCAGTCAGGACAGGGGGCGCGGCACCGGGGAGCTGTTTTTT.

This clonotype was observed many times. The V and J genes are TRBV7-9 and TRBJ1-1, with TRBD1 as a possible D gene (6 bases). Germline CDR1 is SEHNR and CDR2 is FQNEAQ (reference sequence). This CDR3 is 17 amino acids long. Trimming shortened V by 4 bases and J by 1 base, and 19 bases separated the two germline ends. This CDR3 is CASSSTGGGAGNTEAFF. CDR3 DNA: TGTGCCAGCAGCTCGACTGGCGGGGGGGCGGGGAACACTGAAGCTTTCTTT.

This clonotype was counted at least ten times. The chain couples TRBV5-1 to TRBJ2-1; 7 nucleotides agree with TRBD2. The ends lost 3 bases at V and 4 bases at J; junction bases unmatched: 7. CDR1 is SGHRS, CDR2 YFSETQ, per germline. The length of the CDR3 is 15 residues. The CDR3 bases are TGCGCCAGCAGCTCGGGACTACCTCTATACAATGAGCAGTTCTTC. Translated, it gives CASSSGLPLYNEQFF. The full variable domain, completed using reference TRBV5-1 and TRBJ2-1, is KAGVTQTPRYLIKTRGQQVTLSCSPISGHRSVSWYQQTPGQGLQFLFEYFSETQRNKGNFPGRFSGRQFSNSRSEMNVSTLELGDSALYLCASSSGLPLYNEQFFGPGTRLTVL.

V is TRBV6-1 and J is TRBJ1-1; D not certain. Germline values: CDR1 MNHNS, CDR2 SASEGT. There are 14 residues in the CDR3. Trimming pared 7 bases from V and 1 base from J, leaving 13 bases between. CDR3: CASTIIPENTEAFF. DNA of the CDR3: TGTGCCAGCACGATTATACCTGAGAACACTGAAGCTTTCTTT.

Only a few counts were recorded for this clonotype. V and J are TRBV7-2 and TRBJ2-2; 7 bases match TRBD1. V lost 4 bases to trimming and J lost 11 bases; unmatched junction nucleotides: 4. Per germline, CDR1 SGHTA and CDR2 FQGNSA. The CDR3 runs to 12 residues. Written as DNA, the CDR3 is TGTGCCAGCAGCTCAAACAGGGGAGAGCTGTTTTTT. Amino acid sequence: CASSSNRGELFF.

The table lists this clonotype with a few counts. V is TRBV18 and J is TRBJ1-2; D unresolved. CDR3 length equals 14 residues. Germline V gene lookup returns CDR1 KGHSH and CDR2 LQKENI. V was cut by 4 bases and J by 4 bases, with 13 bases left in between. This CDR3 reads CASSREAIFYGYTF. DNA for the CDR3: TGTGCCAGCTCACGGGAGGCGATCTTCTATGGCTACACCTTC.

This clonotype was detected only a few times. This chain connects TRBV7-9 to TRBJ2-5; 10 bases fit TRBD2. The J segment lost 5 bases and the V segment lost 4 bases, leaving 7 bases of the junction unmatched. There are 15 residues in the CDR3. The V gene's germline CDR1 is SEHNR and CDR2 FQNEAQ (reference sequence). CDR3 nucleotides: TGTGCCAGCAGCTACGGACTAGCGGAGAGGGAGACCCAGTACTTC. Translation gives CASSYGLAERETQYF.

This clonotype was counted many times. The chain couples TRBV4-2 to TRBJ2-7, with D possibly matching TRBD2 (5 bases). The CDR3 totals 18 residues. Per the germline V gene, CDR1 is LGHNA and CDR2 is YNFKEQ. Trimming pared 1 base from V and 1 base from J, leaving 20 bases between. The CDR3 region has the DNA TGTGCCAGCAGCCAAGGGTTCTCGCCAGCGCTAGCTTCCTACGAGCAGTACTTC. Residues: CASSQGFSPALASYEQYF.

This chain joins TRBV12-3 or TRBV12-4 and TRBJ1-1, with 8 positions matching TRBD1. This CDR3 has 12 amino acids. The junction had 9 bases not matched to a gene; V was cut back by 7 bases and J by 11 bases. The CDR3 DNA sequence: TGTGCCAGCACCCAGACAGGGGCTGGGGCTTTCTTT. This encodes CASTQTGAGAFF.

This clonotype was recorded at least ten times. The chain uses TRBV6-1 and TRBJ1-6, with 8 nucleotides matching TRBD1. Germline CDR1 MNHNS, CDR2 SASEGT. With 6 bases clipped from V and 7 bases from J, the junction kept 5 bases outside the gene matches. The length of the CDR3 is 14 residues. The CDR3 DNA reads TGTGCCAGCAGACTGCGACAGGGGAATTCACCCCTCCACTTT. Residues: CASRLRQGNSPLHF.

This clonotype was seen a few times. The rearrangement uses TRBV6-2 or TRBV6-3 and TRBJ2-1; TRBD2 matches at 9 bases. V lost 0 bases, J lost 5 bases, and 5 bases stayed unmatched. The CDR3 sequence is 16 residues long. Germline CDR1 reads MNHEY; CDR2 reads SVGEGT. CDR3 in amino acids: CASSYSSGRRNNEQFF. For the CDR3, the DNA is TGTGCCAGCAGTTACTCTAGCGGGAGAAGGAACAATGAGCAGTTCTTC.

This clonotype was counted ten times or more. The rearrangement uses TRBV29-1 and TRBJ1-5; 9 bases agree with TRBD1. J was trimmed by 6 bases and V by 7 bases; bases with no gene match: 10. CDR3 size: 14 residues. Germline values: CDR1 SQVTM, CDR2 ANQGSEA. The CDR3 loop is CSATGQGLGQPQHF. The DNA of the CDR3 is TGCAGCGCCACTGGACAGGGGTTGGGTCAGCCCCAGCATTTT. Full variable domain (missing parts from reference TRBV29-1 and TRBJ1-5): SAVISQKPSRDICQRGTSLTIQCQVDSQVTMMFWYRQQPGQSLTLIATANQGSEATYESGFVIDKFPISRPNLTFSTLTVSNMSPEDSSIYLCSATGQGLGQPQHFGDGTRLSIL.

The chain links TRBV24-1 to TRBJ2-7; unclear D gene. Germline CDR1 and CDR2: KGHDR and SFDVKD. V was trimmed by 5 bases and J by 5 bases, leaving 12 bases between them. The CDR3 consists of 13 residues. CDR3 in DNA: TGTGCCACCAGTGGTCTCCTCTCGCACGAGCAGTACTTC. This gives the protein CATSGLLSHEQYF.